The 30 T cell receptor beta chains given below trace back to one sample, sequenced in a study of a mutant IDH1 vaccine in newly diagnosed glioma. Their antigen targets remain unknown. Assay used: immunoSEQ multiplex PCR; TCRdb lists only in-frame clones, some missing. The repertoire includes tens of thousands of clones, around 74% of them detected once, and around 5.3% sits in the top ten. The time point denotes: week 23, last vaccination. The content of each vaccine dose was 300 ug of mutant IDH1 20-mer peptide, and topical imiquimod accompanied it. The sequencing here drew on PBMCs, taken from a glioma patient whose treatment included an IDH1 peptide vaccine. All receptors come from a man aged 50-60 years with glioma.

The chain employs TRBV6-5 and TRBJ1-1; no clear D gene. V was trimmed by 6 bases and J by 10 bases, leaving 18 bases between them. Germline V gene data show CDR1 as MNHEY and CDR2 as SVGAGI. This CDR3 region has 13 residues. CDR3 nucleotide sequence: TGTGCCAGCAGCCCTGGGAACTCCGCTTCAGCTTTCTTT. The encoded protein is CASSPGNSASAFF.

The chain recombines TRBV9 with TRBJ1-4; tentative D call: TRBD1 (6 bases). Germline CDR1 and CDR2: SGDLS and YYNGEE. The ends were cut back, 0 bases at V and 4 bases at J, with 7 bases in the middle. CDR3 length: 14 amino acids. This CDR3 reads CASSVGQVNEKLFF. Here the CDR3 DNA reads TGTGCCAGCAGCGTAGGACAGGTTAATGAAAAACTGTTTTTT.

The chain has TRBV19 and TRBJ1-1; D is uncertain. V lost 1 base to trimming and J lost 7 bases, with 4 bases between them. Germline assignment: CDR1 LNHDA and CDR2 SQIVND (reference sequence). The CDR3 spans 11 residues. The CDR3 is CASSIVGEAFF. In nucleotides, the CDR3 is TGTGCCAGTAGTATAGTCGGTGAAGCTTTCTTT.

This clone occurred a few times. The rearrangement joins TRBV2 to TRBJ1-5, with 8 bases identical to TRBD1. The V and J ends lost 0 bases and 7 bases, in that order; junction bases with no gene match: 2. From germline, CDR1 is SNHLY and CDR2 FYNNEI. The CDR3 totals 14 residues. Here the CDR3 reads CASSEATGGQPQHF. The CDR3 DNA reads as TGTGCCAGCAGTGAAGCCACAGGGGGGCAGCCCCAGCATTTT.

This clone was counted a few times. The chain joins TRBV29-1 to TRBJ2-3, with 7 bases matching TRBD1. The CDR3 has 14 amino acids. The germline gives CDR1 SQVTM, CDR2 ANQGSEA. Trimming removed 7 bases from V and 0 bases from J; junction bases left unmatched: 7. The CDR3 sequence is CSAAKGQSTDTQYF. The DNA for the CDR3 is TGCAGCGCGGCGAAGGGACAGAGCACAGATACGCAGTATTTT.

V usage is TRBV7-2 and J usage is TRBJ2-7, with TRBD1 matching over 11 bases. After removal of 5 bases from V and 5 bases from J, the junction contained 8 bases not matched to a gene. This CDR3 is 15 amino acids long. Germline V gene sequence: CDR1 SGHTA, CDR2 FQGNSA. For the CDR3, the DNA is TGTGCCAGCAGCCAAGGGACAGGGGGTCCGGACGAGCAGTACTTC. Residues: CASSQGTGGPDEQYF.

The chain carries TRBV2 and TRBJ1-4; D gene uncertain. There are 14 residues in the CDR3. Looked up from germline, CDR1 is SNHLY and CDR2 is FYNNEI. Trimming pared 3 bases from V and 11 bases from J, leaving 16 bases between. CDR3 sequence: CASSEPEGLGKLFF. The CDR3 DNA is TGTGCCAGCAGTGAGCCTGAGGGCCTAGGCAAACTGTTTTTT. The whole variable domain, filled in from reference TRBV2 and TRBJ1-4, reads EPEVTQTPSHQVTQMGQEVILRCVPISNHLYFYWYRQILGQKVEFLVSFYNNEISEKSEIFDDQFSVERPDGSNFTLKIRSTKLEDSAMYFCASSEPEGLGKLFFGSGTQLSVL.

There are a few counts of this clone. The chain employs TRBV30 and TRBJ1-5; D might be TRBD1 (5 bases). Trimming pared 1 base from V and 5 bases from J, leaving 9 bases between. CDR1 GTSNPN and CDR2 SVGIG come from the germline V gene (reference sequence). The CDR3 totals 13 residues. CDR3 amino acids: CAWSAGTDQPQHF. For the CDR3, the DNA is TGTGCCTGGAGTGCCGGGACCGATCAGCCCCAGCATTTT.

The chain joins TRBV6-5 to TRBJ1-1, with D uncertain. This CDR3 is built from 13 residues. Germline V gives CDR1 MNHEY, CDR2 SVGAGI. V was trimmed by 5 bases and J by 6 bases, leaving 13 bases between them. The DNA for the CDR3 is TGTGCCAGCAGTCCGCGGAGGTTGGCTGAAGCTTTCTTT. This codes for CASSPRRLAEAFF.

The chain combines TRBV29-1 with TRBJ1-2, with a possible D match to TRBD1 (5 bases). The CDR3 extends over 11 amino acids. Germline V lookup: CDR1 SQVTM, CDR2 ANQGSEA. The V gene lost 7 bases and the J gene lost 8 bases, with 14 bases spanning the gap. The CDR3 loop reads CSAPRDDGYTF. CDR3 in DNA: TGCAGCGCCCCCCGGGACGACGGCTACACCTTC.

The chain carries TRBV6-1 and TRBJ1-2; TRBD1 matches 8 bases. Germline V gene sequence: CDR1 MNHNS, CDR2 SASEGT. There are 14 residues in the CDR3. With 7 bases clipped from V and 1 base from J, the junction kept 5 bases outside the gene matches. The CDR3 DNA follows: TGTGCCAGCACCATGACAGGGGTTAACTATGGCTACACCTTC. Translating gives CASTMTGVNYGYTF.

The rearrangement uses TRBV30 and TRBJ2-1; D remains unclear. The length of the CDR3 is 11 residues. V lost 2 bases and J lost 7, with 6 bases in between. The germline V gene has CDR1 GTSNPN and CDR2 SVGIG (reference sequence). Here the CDR3 reads CAWSKINEQFF. For the CDR3, the DNA is TGTGCCTGGAGTAAGATAAATGAGCAGTTCTTC.

CDR3 in amino acids: CAWSRAGWNEKLFF. CDR3 nucleotide sequence: TGTGCCTGGAGTCGAGCAGGGTGGAATGAAAAACTGTTTTTT. This rearrangement joins TRBV30 to TRBJ1-4; TRBD1 is a possible D gene (5 bases). Germline CDR1 is GTSNPN and CDR2 is SVGIG (reference sequence). The CDR3 has 14 amino acids. Trimming took 2 bases from V and 5 from J, leaving 12 bases between them.

This clone has more than one count but fewer than ten. This sequence joins TRBV7-2 and TRBJ1-5; D call uncertain. V lost 3 bases and J lost 4, with 10 bases in between. The CDR3 sequence is 14 residues long. Germline V gene lookup returns CDR1 SGHTA and CDR2 FQGNSA. CDR3 bases: TGTGCCAGCAGCTTCTTGGGCCGAAATCAGCCCCAGCATTTT. It codes for CASSFLGRNQPQHF.

The chain recombines TRBV5-5 with TRBJ1-1, with no clear D. Germline CDR1 reads SGHKS; CDR2 reads YYEKEE (reference sequence). Trimming left V 4 bases short and J 1 base short, with 8 bases between. The CDR3 covers 13 residues. The CDR3 sequence: CASSHTANTEAFF. Here the CDR3 DNA reads TGTGCCAGCAGCCATACAGCGAACACTGAAGCTTTCTTT.

The chain carries TRBV30 and TRBJ2-5, with D possibly matching TRBD1 (6 bases). The last part of the DNA fits TRBJ2-7 better; the J call may be wrong. Germline V CDR1 and CDR2: GTSNPN, SVGIG (reference sequence). The CDR3 sequence is 12 residues long. CDR3 sequence: CAWGQSSYEQYF. The DNA of the CDR3 is TGTGCCTGGGGACAGAGCTCCTACGAGCAGTACTTC.

The J gene is TRBJ1-3, the V gene TRBV6-5; 10 bases match TRBD1. The V gene end was trimmed by 4 bases and the J gene end by 3 bases; junction bases not matched to a gene: 6. Germline V gene data show CDR1 as MNHEY and CDR2 as SVGAGI. The CDR3 has 16 residues. For the CDR3, the DNA is TGTGCCAGCAGTTCCCCCCGGGACAGGGGTGGAAACACCATATATTTT. Translated, it gives CASSSPRDRGGNTIYF.

The genes are TRBV5-5 and TRBJ1-3; D call uncertain. Germline V CDR1 and CDR2: SGHKS, YYEKEE (reference sequence). The CDR3 sequence is 13 residues long. V was clipped by 0 bases and J by 3 bases, with 4 bases between them. CDR3 in DNA: TGTGCCAGCAGCTTGGACCTTGGAAACACCATATATTTT. It encodes CASSLDLGNTIYF.

This chain connects TRBV5-1 to TRBJ1-2; D might be TRBD1 (5 bases). V was clipped by 0 bases and J by 6 bases, with 15 bases between them. This CDR3 is built from 15 residues. CDR1 is SGHRS and CDR2 is YFSETQ in the germline V gene. CDR3 sequence reads: CASSLGPSGGNGYTF. CDR3 sequence (DNA): TGCGCCAGCAGCTTGGGACCGTCCGGGGGAAATGGCTACACCTTC.

The chain couples TRBV23-1 to TRBJ2-1; TRBD2 is a possible D gene (5 bases). TRBV23-1 is filed as an ORF, its function uncertain. V was shortened by 1 base and J by 0 bases, with 13 bases between the two germline ends. The CDR3 totals 17 residues. CDR3 sequence (DNA): TGCGCCAGCAGTCAATGGAGGCGGCGGAGCTCCTACAATGAGCAGTTCTTC. Translating it yields CASSQWRRRSSYNEQFF.

This sequence joins TRBV4-3 and TRBJ1-4; D is uncertain. V lost 4 bases to trimming and J lost 7 bases, with 13 bases between them. The CDR3 covers 14 residues. CDR1 LGHNA and CDR2 YSLEER come from the germline V gene. The CDR3 region is CASSPGEGSEKLFF. CDR3 DNA sequence: TGCGCCAGCAGCCCTGGGGAGGGTAGTGAAAAACTGTTTTTT.

This sequence joins TRBV27 and TRBJ1-1, with D possibly matching TRBD1 (5 bases). Germline loops: CDR1 MNHEY, CDR2 SMNVEV (reference sequence). V lost 2 bases to trimming and J lost 2 bases, with 9 bases between them. The CDR3 contains 14 residues. The CDR3 DNA follows: TGTGCCAGCAGTTTACTCGACAGTAACACTGAAGCTTTCTTT. It codes for CASSLLDSNTEAFF.

This rearrangement joins TRBV30 to TRBJ1-2, with D maybe TRBD1 (5 bases). Trimming left V 2 bases short and J 4 bases short, with 11 bases between. The CDR3 runs 13 residues. CDR1 and CDR2 (germline): GTSNPN, SVGIG (reference sequence). The CDR3 is CAWSPDSRYGYTF. CDR3 nucleotide sequence: TGTGCCTGGAGTCCAGACAGCCGCTATGGCTACACCTTC.

The chain links TRBV25-1 to TRBJ2-2; D may match TRBD1 or TRBD2 (6 bases each). Per the germline V gene, CDR1 is MGHDK and CDR2 is SYGVNS. The V gene lost 1 base and the J gene lost 4 bases, with 10 bases spanning the gap. The CDR3 totals 15 residues. CDR3 residues: CASSEWGAFTGELFF. Here the CDR3 DNA reads TGTGCCAGCAGTGAATGGGGGGCCTTCACCGGGGAGCTGTTTTTT.

The chain joins TRBV10-3 to TRBJ1-1; 7 bases are shared with TRBD1. Germline trimming cut 4 bases from V and 1 base from J; bases unmatched to any gene: 3. The germline CDR1 and CDR2 sequences are ENHRY and SYGVKD. The CDR3 has 14 residues. CDR3 amino acids: CAISGRQGNTEAFF. The CDR3 DNA follows: TGTGCCATCAGTGGTAGACAGGGGAACACTGAAGCTTTCTTT.

This clone was seen once. CDR3 region: CASSVGLYTGELFF. For the CDR3, the DNA is TGTGCCAGCAGCGTAGGATTGTACACCGGGGAGCTGTTTTTT. The chain uses TRBV9 and TRBJ2-2, with D uncertain. The length of the CDR3 is 14 residues. V dropped 0 bases and J dropped 3 bases, with 6 bases sitting between them. CDR1 is SGDLS and CDR2 is YYNGEE in the germline V gene.

About this clone: The CDR3 carries no conserved terminal phenylalanine or tryptophan, so it likely arises from a read error. This chain connects TRBV27 to TRBJ2-3; D gene uncertain. The CDR3 length is 14 residues. V dropped 8 bases and J dropped 6 bases, with 18 bases sitting between them. CDR1 is MNHEY, CDR2 SMNVEV, per germline (reference sequence). The CDR3 DNA is TGTGCCAGCGGAGCGCGGCTTTTCGATGATACGCAGTATTCT. It is translated as CASGARLFDDTQYS.

The V and J genes are TRBV6-5 and TRBJ2-2; 9 bases fit TRBD1. The CDR3 covers 15 residues. CDR1 and CDR2 (germline): MNHEY, SVGAGI. Germline trimming cut 2 bases from V and 4 bases from J; bases unmatched to any gene: 2. CDR3 nucleotides: TGTGCCAGCAGTTACGGGACAGGGATCACCGGGGAGCTGTTTTTT. Its translation: CASSYGTGITGELFF.

The chain links TRBV10-3 to TRBJ1-1; D call uncertain. The CDR3 length is 14 residues. V lost 4 bases to trimming and J lost 4 bases, with 13 bases between them. Germline V CDR1 and CDR2: ENHRY, SYGVKD. As DNA, the CDR3 is TGTGCCATCAGTGGTAAGGTAGGGTCCACTGAAGCTTTCTTT. Residues: CAISGKVGSTEAFF.

The J gene is TRBJ1-4, the V gene TRBV14, with no clear D. Germline CDR1 is SGHDN and CDR2 is FVKESK. Trimming shortened V by 4 bases and J by 8 bases, and 14 bases separated the two germline ends. The CDR3 loop spans 14 amino acids. CDR3 sequence reads: CASSPSDQAEKLFF. The DNA for the CDR3 is TGTGCCAGCAGCCCATCCGACCAGGCGGAAAAACTGTTTTTT.